Listed below are T cell receptor beta chains from one sample, sequenced in a study of T cells in Graves' hyperthyroidism and ophthalmopathy. TCRdb re-called the multiplex PCR reads through MiXCR, storing one row per CDR3 protein. The sample comprises hundreds of thousands of distinct CDR3 sequences, roughly 15% of which are singletons, and roughly 13% rests with the top ten. The sequenced material came from blood. These receptor sequences come from a man younger than 35 with Graves' ophthalmopathy. CDR3s include the opening cysteine and the closing phenylalanine or tryptophan. A D gene is named only where the DNA matches it firmly. Rows give clone size only sometimes, using once, few, many, or a class for an expanded clone.

V	size	D	J	DNA	CDR3
TRBV11-2	many	TRBD1	TRBJ1-2	TGTGCCAGCAGCTGGGACAGCCAAACCTATGGCTACACCTTC	CASSWDSQTYGYTF
TRBV9	many	NA	TRBJ2-7	TGTGCCAGCAGCGTCGAGGGGAGCTCCTACGAGCAGTACTTC	CASSVEGSSYEQYF
TRBV25-1	NA	NA	TRBJ1-2	TGTGCCAGCAGTTCAGGGGATGGCTATGGCTACACCTTC	CASSSGDGYGYTF
TRBV4-1	NA	NA	TRBJ1-2	TGCGCCAGCAGCCAAGATCCCTTGGGCAGTAACTATGGCTACACCTTC	CASSQDPLGSNYGYTF
TRBV7-6	many	TRBD1	TRBJ1-2	TGTGCCAGCAGCTTAGTCGAGTCGACAGGGGAAGAAGATGGCTACACCTTC	CASSLVESTGEEDGYTF
TRBV19	many	NA	TRBJ1-1	TGTGCCAGTAGTGCAGGTTCATTCCGAGAAGCTTTCTTT	CASSAGSFREAFF
TRBV3-1	many	NA	TRBJ1-2	TGTGCCAGCAGCCAAGAAGGGGTAGGTGGCTACACCTTC	CASSQEGVGGYTF
TRBV6-6	few	TRBD2	TRBJ2-1	TGTGCCAGCAGTTACTCGACTAGCGGGAGAGCCTACAATGAGCAGTTCTTC	CASSYSTSGRAYNEQFF
TRBV10-3	many	NA	TRBJ2-5	TGTGCCATCAGTACCTCCGGCCGAGGGGGAGAGACCCAGTACTTC	CAISTSGRGGETQYF
TRBV29-1	NA	NA	TRBJ2-3	TGCAGCGTTGGGCGGGACGGCACAGATACGCAGTATTTT	CSVGRDGTDTQYF
TRBV29-1	many	NA	TRBJ1-4	TGCAGCGTTCACAGGGAAGGAGAAAAACTGTTTTTT	CSVHREGEKLFF
TRBV27	NA	NA	TRBJ1-6	TGTGCCAGCAGTTTCGCCGGACAGCTAAATTTTTATTCACCCCTCCACTTT	CASSFAGQLNFYSPLHF
TRBV9	many	NA	TRBJ2-1	TGTGCCAGCAGCGTAGGGGCAGCCCCTATTGAGCAGTTCTTC	CASSVGAAPIEQFF
TRBV9	many	NA	TRBJ1-1	TGTGCCAGCAGCGTGGCCGGGAGAGACACTGAAGCTTTCTTT	CASSVAGRDTEAFF
TRBV11-3	NA	TRBD1	TRBJ2-1	TGTGCCAGCAGCCAGTCCCGGGACAGGGGGCACGATGAGCAGTTCTTC	CASSQSRDRGHDEQFF
TRBV20-1	many	NA	TRBJ2-5	TGCAGTGCTACCCTCGACGGGAATGGGGAGACCCAGTACTTC	CSATLDGNGETQYF
TRBV2	many	TRBD1	TRBJ1-2	TGTGCCAGCGGAGTCACAGGGGACTATGGCTACACCTTC	CASGVTGDYGYTF
TRBV2	many	NA	TRBJ2-7	TGTGCCAGCAGTGCGGGACTGAATTACGAGCAGTACTTC	CASSAGLNYEQYF
TRBV11-2	many	NA	TRBJ2-3	TGTGCCAGCAGCTTCGCCTCCTTAGATACGCAGTATTTT	CASSFASLDTQYF
TRBV19	few	TRBD1	TRBJ2-7	TGTGCCAGTAGGGCCGCAGGGGGCTGGTCCTACGAGCAGTACTTC	CASRAAGGWSYEQYF
TRBV11-3	many	TRBD1	TRBJ2-7	TGTGCCAGCAGCTCGATCGGACAGGGGGCGTTCCACGAGCAGTACTTC	CASSSIGQGAFHEQYF
TRBV7-9	many	NA	TRBJ2-7	TGTGCCAGCAGCTTAGCGGCGGGACACGGATCCTACGAGCAGTACTTC	CASSLAAGHGSYEQYF
TRBV5-8	NA	NA	TRBJ1-1	TGTGCCAGCAGCTTTGTTCTAGCTTTCTTT	CASSFVLAFF
TRBV11-2	NA	NA	TRBJ1-1	TGTGCCAGCAGCTTAGAAGGGGCCTCTGAAGCTTTCTTT	CASSLEGASEAFF
TRBV24-1	few	TRBD1	TRBJ2-7	TGTGCCACCAGTGAAAGGGACAGCACCTACGAGCAGTACTTC	CATSERDSTYEQYF
TRBV20-1	many	NA	TRBJ2-1	TGCAGTGCTAGAGGTCTCCTGGACAGCTCCTACAATGAGCAGTTCTTC	CSARGLLDSSYNEQFF
TRBV20-1	many	TRBD2	TRBJ2-3	TGCAGTGCTAGAGATCAACTAGGAGCGGGGAGGCGCAGCACAGATACGCAGTATTTT	CSARDQLGAGRRSTDTQYF
TRBV7-9	NA	NA	TRBJ1-3	TGTGCCAGCAGCTTAGGGACGAGAACAACTGGAAACACCATATATTTT	CASSLGTRTTGNTIYF
TRBV5-1	many	TRBD2	TRBJ2-2	TGCGCCAGCAGACGGACTAGCGGGAACACCGGGGAGCTGTTTTTT	CASRRTSGNTGELFF
TRBV7-8	many	TRBD1	TRBJ1-2	TGTGCCAGCAGCTATGGGACAGTAGCTGGCTACACCTTC	CASSYGTVAGYTF
TRBV30	many	NA	TRBJ1-1	TGTGCCTGGTCACTAAGGGACACTGAAGCTTTCTTT	CAWSLRDTEAFF
TRBV5-1	few	NA	TRBJ2-7	TGCGCCAGCAGCTTGGCACAGGACTACTACGAGCAGTACTTC	CASSLAQDYYEQYF
TRBV6-1	few	NA	TRBJ2-3	TGTGCCAGCAGTGAATCAACGCGGGCAGATACGCAGTATTTT	CASSESTRADTQYF
TRBV29-1	NA	TRBD1	TRBJ1-3	TGCAGCGTCACCGGGACAGGCTTTGGAAACACCATATATTTT	CSVTGTGFGNTIYF
TRBV5-1	many	NA	TRBJ2-3	TGCGCCAGCAGCTTGGACTCTAGTAACACAGATACGCAGTATTTT	CASSLDSSNTDTQYF
TRBV13	many	NA	TRBJ2-1	TGTGCCAGCCGCCCCCATGGAGGGGGAGATGAGCAGTTCTTC	CASRPHGGGDEQFF
TRBV20-1	many	TRBD2	TRBJ2-3	TGCAGTGCCAGGACTAGCGGGAGTGGAGCAGATACGCAGTATTTT	CSARTSGSGADTQYF
TRBV7-6	few	NA	TRBJ2-5	TGTGCCAGCAGCTTAGCGGGTGGCGGCCAAGAGACCCAGTACTTC	CASSLAGGGQETQYF
TRBV29-1	many	NA	TRBJ1-1	TGCAGCGTTGAAGATATTTTAGGCTCCCGAGAAGCTTTCTTT	CSVEDILGSREAFF
TRBV5-1	NA	TRBD2	TRBJ2-1	TGCGCCAGCAGCTTGGGAGCTAGCGGGGGGGCAGTTTCCCACAATGAGCAGTTCTTC	CASSLGASGGAVSHNEQFF
TRBV11-2	many	NA	TRBJ2-6	TGTGCCAGCAGAGTGCTAAGTTTAGGTGGGGCCAACGTCCTGACTTTC	CASRVLSLGGANVLTF
TRBV3-1	many	NA	TRBJ2-3	TGTGCCAGCAGCCGACGGTCGCGGGGGCGCACAGATACGCAGTATTTT	CASSRRSRGRTDTQYF
TRBV10-1	NA	NA	TRBJ1-1	TGCGCCAGCAATCCCAGCACTGGTCGGGAAGCTTTCTTT	CASNPSTGREAFF
TRBV20-1	many	NA	TRBJ2-5	TGCAGTGCGCACTTTACCCAAGAGACCCAGTACTTC	CSAHFTQETQYF
TRBV5-1	many	NA	TRBJ2-7	TGCGCCAGCTGGGTGGGACCTAGCTCCTACGAGCAGTACTTC	CASWVGPSSYEQYF
TRBV30	many	NA	TRBJ2-5	TGTGCCTGGAGTGCCTGGACAGCTCAAGAGACCCAGTACTTC	CAWSAWTAQETQYF
TRBV7-2	many	NA	TRBJ2-1	TGTGCCAGCAGCTTAGCGGGGGGGCCGCGGGAGCAGTTCTTC	CASSLAGGPREQFF
TRBV18	NA	TRBD1	TRBJ2-5	TGTGCCAGCTCACCACAGGGGGCCTTTGGGGAGACCCAGTACTTC	CASSPQGAFGETQYF
TRBV20-1	many	NA	TRBJ2-5	TGCAGTGCTAGTTCGGCTTCGGGTCCACAAGAGACCCAGTACTTC	CSASSASGPQETQYF
TRBV5-6	few	TRBD2	TRBJ2-3	TGTGCCAGCAGCTCGGGACTAGGGACAGATACGCAGTATTTT	CASSSGLGTDTQYF
TRBV27	many	NA	TRBJ2-5	TGTGCCAGCAGTTTGGGCAGGGTGGAGACCCAGTACTTC	CASSLGRVETQYF
TRBV9	NA	NA	TRBJ1-1	TGTGCCAGCAGCGTAGAATTTGATTTCAGAAGGGCAGGCCGGGTAAGAGCTTTCTTT	CASSVEFDFRRAGRVRAFF
TRBV20-1	few	TRBD2	TRBJ2-5	TGCAGTGCTAGAGACGGACTAGCGGTACAAGAGACCCAGTGCTTC	CSARDGLAVQETQCF
TRBV27	few	NA	TRBJ2-1	TGTGCCAGCAGTTTCGTAGCTGCCAAGGAGCAGTTCTTC	CASSFVAAKEQFF
TRBV15	few	NA	TRBJ1-2	TGTGCCACCAGCAGGGGACGGTTTAACTATGGCTACACCTTC	CATSRGRFNYGYTF